Listed below are T cell receptor beta chains from one sample, sequenced in a study of shared clonotypes between healthy human individuals. Here immunoSEQ multiplex PCR was the method, and the copy in TCRdb shows in-frame clones only, minus some. The table records hundreds of thousands of clones, more than 95% of them present only once. The specimen sequenced was naive CD4+ T cells sorted from blood. The receptors stem from a young woman in good health. The CDR3 runs from the conserved cysteine through the conserved F or W. The D gene is left open where the match is weak. Only some rows state a clone size, as once, few, many or a class for expanded clones.

V	D	size	J	CDR3	DNA
TRBV30	.	.	TRBJ2-1	CAWSKTLNEQFF	TGTGCCTGGAGTAAGACCCTCAATGAGCAGTTCTTC
TRBV28	.	.	TRBJ2-7	CASSFLSEQYF	TGTGCCAGCAGTTTCCTGAGCGAGCAGTACTTC
TRBV6-6	.	.	TRBJ2-7	CASSYSLTGGFDEQYF	TGTGCCAGCAGTTACTCTCTCACAGGCGGTTTCGACGAGCAGTACTTC
TRBV28	.	.	TRBJ1-5	CASRAYSRGGGRQPQHF	TGTGCCAGCAGGGCTTATTCCAGAGGGGGGGGCCGACAGCCCCAGCATTTT
TRBV18	.	.	TRBJ1-1	CASSPQGLKDTEAFF	TGTGCCAGCTCACCGCAGGGTCTAAAGGACACTGAAGCTTTCTTT
TRBV9	.	.	TRBJ2-1	CASSFSAAVYNEQFF	TGTGCCAGCAGCTTCAGCGCGGCGGTCTACAATGAGCAGTTCTTC
TRBV10-1	TRBD1	.	TRBJ1-1	CASSGPGQGFTEAFF	TGCGCCAGCAGTGGGCCGGGACAGGGTTTCACTGAAGCTTTCTTT
TRBV19	.	.	TRBJ1-5	CASSSGDRSNQPQHF	TGTGCCAGTAGTTCCGGGGACCGAAGCAATCAGCCCCAGCATTTT
TRBV10-3	.	.	TRBJ1-1	CAISESGLGPRNTEAFF	TGTGCCATCAGTGAGTCGGGGTTGGGGCCTCGCAACACTGAAGCTTTCTTT
TRBV2	.	.	TRBJ2-1	CASEGPVGNEQFF	TGTGCCAGCGAAGGACCGGTGGGGAATGAGCAGTTCTTC
TRBV5-4	.	.	TRBJ2-7	CASSEQGLAIYEQYF	TGTGCCAGCAGCGAACAGGGTCTGGCCATCTACGAGCAGTACTTC
TRBV11-2	.	.	TRBJ1-1	CASSLTGDTEAFF	TGTGCCAGCAGCTTGACAGGAGACACTGAAGCTTTCTTT
TRBV2	.	.	TRBJ1-6	CASSPSENSPLHF	TGTGCCAGCAGTCCATCAGAGAATTCACCCCTCCACTTT
TRBV28	.	.	TRBJ1-5	CASSRDGQPQHF	TGTGCCAGCAGTCGGGACGGTCAGCCCCAGCATTTT
TRBV18	.	.	TRBJ1-5	CASSPSTGYSNQPQHF	TGTGCCAGCTCACCTAGTACGGGGTACAGCAATCAGCCCCAGCATTTT
TRBV11-2	TRBD1	once	TRBJ1-1	CASSLEGQRTEAFF	TGTGCCAGCAGCTTAGAGGGACAGAGGACTGAAGCTTTCTTT
TRBV28	.	.	TRBJ2-7	CASRTYSYEQYF	TGTGCCAGCAGGACATACTCCTACGAGCAGTACTTC
TRBV9	.	.	TRBJ2-2	CASSPRTDTGELFF	TGTGCCAGCAGCCCTCGGACGGACACCGGGGAGCTGTTTTTT
TRBV7-9	.	.	TRBJ2-3	CASSLPEGGVYTQYF	TGTGCCAGCAGTCTACCGGAGGGCGGGGTTTATACGCAGTATTTT
TRBV21-1	.	.	TRBJ1-5	CASSKVLQGCNQPQHF	TGTGCCAGCAGCAAAGTGTTACAGGGGTGCAATCAGCCCCAGCATTTT